A single sample is the source of the 22 T cell receptor beta chains below, sequenced in a study of blood T cell repertoires in COVID-19. Profiled with immunoSEQ multiplex PCR; TCRdb holds only in-frame clones, not every one. The table has 250,000 to 350,000 clones, roughly 86% seen once. The material sequenced was PBMCs or T cells enriched from blood (not recorded which). Every receptor here comes from a woman in her 30s who had recovered from COVID-19.

The CDR3 sequence: CASSPQGEEKLFF. In nucleotides, the CDR3 is TGTGCCAGCTCACCACAGGGGGAAGAAAAACTGTTTTTT. J is TRBJ1-4 and V is TRBV18, with a tentative D call TRBD1 (6 bases). The CDR3 covers 13 residues. Germline CDR1 is KGHSH and CDR2 is LQKENI. V dropped 1 base and J dropped 8 bases, with 8 bases sitting between them.

This clone occurred once. The chain links TRBV14 to TRBJ1-1, with D possibly matching TRBD1 (6 bases). The CDR3 has 15 amino acids. Trimming pared 4 bases from V and 6 bases from J, leaving 18 bases between. Germline V gene data show CDR1 as SGHDN and CDR2 as FVKESK. CDR3 loop: CASSLRGAGTSEAFF. Written as DNA, the CDR3 is TGTGCCAGCAGCCTACGGGGGGCAGGGACTTCTGAAGCTTTCTTT.

V is TRBV10-3 and J is TRBJ2-4, with D hard to call. The V gene's germline CDR1 is ENHRY and CDR2 SYGVKD. The CDR3 loop spans 15 amino acids. Trimming cost V 4 bases and J 0 bases, with 10 bases left between them. In DNA form, the CDR3 reads TGTGCCATCAGTGGCGAGAACCCAGCCAAAAACATTCAGTACTTC. Translation: CAISGENPAKNIQYF.

This clone has just a few counts. The chain carries TRBV19 and TRBJ1-1; the D is unclear. Per the germline V gene, CDR1 is LNHDA and CDR2 is SQIVND (reference sequence). The length of the CDR3 is 13 residues. The V and J ends lost 2 bases and 7 bases respectively, with 11 bases between them. Written as DNA, the CDR3 is TGTGCCAGTAGTATAATCGGCCGGGGTGAAGCTTTCTTT. It yields the protein CASSIIGRGEAFF.

V usage is TRBV24-1 and J usage is TRBJ1-4; 9 nucleotides align to TRBD1. This CDR3 is 15 amino acids long. Germline CDR1 and CDR2: KGHDR and SFDVKD. V lost 4 bases to trimming and J lost 8 bases; unmatched junction nucleotides: 7. CDR3: CATSDRGQGGEKLFF. Here the CDR3 DNA reads TGTGCCACCAGTGACCGGGGACAGGGAGGAGAAAAACTGTTTTTT.

The rearrangement links TRBV5-5 to TRBJ2-3; D possibly corresponds to TRBD2 (5 bases). Trimming stripped 1 base from V and 1 base from J, with 16 bases between. This CDR3 is 17 amino acids long. Germline values: CDR1 SGHKS, CDR2 YYEKEE (reference sequence). The CDR3 region has the DNA TGTGCCAGCAGCTTGTCCCGGGATCGTACGGGCACAGATACGCAGTATTTT. Its protein product is CASSLSRDRTGTDTQYF.

The rearrangement links TRBV2 to TRBJ2-3; perhaps TRBD2 as D (6 bases). Looked up from germline, CDR1 is SNHLY and CDR2 is FYNNEI. Trimming stripped 4 bases from V and 1 base from J, with 15 bases between. The CDR3 length is 16 residues. The CDR3, as DNA: TGTGCCAGCAGTGTCCGGGGGAAGGGCGGCACAGATACGCAGTATTTT. This sequence encodes CASSVRGKGGTDTQYF.

V usage is TRBV3-1 (or the pseudogene TRBV3-2) and J usage is TRBJ2-5; 11 nucleotides agree with TRBD2. CDR1 LGHDT and CDR2 YNNKEL come from the germline V gene (reference sequence). Unmatched junction bases numbered 9, after V lost 4 bases and J lost 2 bases. The CDR3 has 17 residues. The CDR3 loop reads CASSPSSSGRKQETQYF. CDR3 DNA: TGTGCCAGCAGCCCCTCCTCTAGCGGGAGGAAGCAAGAGACCCAGTACTTC.

The chain joins TRBV5-1 to TRBJ1-6; 7 nucleotides agree with TRBD1. The CDR3 is made up of 16 amino acids. V lost 4 bases to trimming and J lost 7 bases; unmatched junction nucleotides: 11. In germline, CDR1 is SGHRS, CDR2 YFSETQ. The CDR3 region has the DNA TGCGCCAGCAGCGCCGTTACCGGGACAGTGAATTCACCCCTCCACTTT. Translating gives CASSAVTGTVNSPLHF.

The V gene is TRBV9, the J gene TRBJ1-1; tentatively, D is TRBD1 (5 bases). Trimming took off 4 bases at V and 2 bases at J, with 12 bases between the two ends. CDR1 and CDR2 from the germline V gene are SGDLS and YYNGEE. The CDR3 has 14 amino acids. The CDR3 nucleotides are TGTGCCAGCAGCCCTACGGACATTAACACTGAAGCTTTCTTT. Amino acid sequence: CASSPTDINTEAFF.

The chain couples TRBV9 to TRBJ2-3; no clear D. The CDR3 sequence is 15 residues long. Germline lookup yields CDR1 SGDLS and CDR2 YYNGEE. Deletions cut 0 bases from V and 2 bases from J, with 10 bases between. The CDR3 sequence: CASSVVPTYTDTQYF. The CDR3, as DNA: TGTGCCAGCAGCGTAGTCCCCACTTACACAGATACGCAGTATTTT.

The V call is TRBV7-3, the J call TRBJ2-1; no firm D call. The V and J ends lost 2 bases and 9 bases respectively, with 8 bases between them. Germline CDR1 reads SGHTA; CDR2 reads FQGTGA. The CDR3 contains 12 residues. The CDR3: CASSLGSREQFF. The CDR3 bases are TGTGCCAGCAGCTTAGGTTCGCGTGAGCAGTTCTTC. Looking up the rest from reference TRBV7-3 and TRBJ2-1 gives the full variable domain: GAGVSQTPSNKVTEKGKYVELRCDPISGHTALYWYRQSLGQGPEFLIYFQGTGAADDSGLPNDRFFAVRPEGSVSTLKIQRTERGDSAVYLCASSLGSREQFFGPGTRLTVL.

The chain is built from TRBV7-3 and TRBJ2-3, with D perhaps TRBD1 (5 bases). This CDR3 region has 14 residues. Between the trimmed V and J ends, which lost 5 bases and 2 bases, there was a span of 11 bases. The germline CDR1 and CDR2 sequences are SGHTA and FQGTGA. The CDR3 sequence: CASSRDSNTDTQYF. The CDR3 coding sequence is TGTGCCAGCAGCCGTGACAGCAACACAGATACGCAGTATTTT.

J is TRBJ1-4 and V is TRBV5-1, with D hard to call. The CDR3 is made up of 17 amino acids. V gave up 2 bases and J gave up 0 bases, with 14 bases separating them. Germline CDR1 is SGHRS and CDR2 is YFSETQ. The CDR3 region is CASSFQVPSATNEKLFF. CDR3 nucleotides: TGCGCCAGCAGCTTTCAGGTCCCCAGTGCAACTAATGAAAAACTGTTTTTT.

The rearrangement joins TRBV4-3 to TRBJ1-4; the D gene is possibly TRBD1 (5 bases). The germline V gene encodes CDR1 LGHNA and CDR2 YSLEER. V was trimmed by 3 bases and J by 7 bases, leaving 21 bases between them. This CDR3 contains 17 residues. CDR3 sequence reads: CASSQVLGAGWGEKLFF. CDR3 bases: TGCGCCAGCAGCCAGGTGCTAGGAGCAGGGTGGGGTGAAAAACTGTTTTTT.

The chain carries TRBV7-2 and TRBJ2-5, with a possible D match to TRBD1 (5 bases). CDR3 size: 13 residues. The V end lost 2 bases, the J end lost 5 bases, and 9 bases lay between the germline ends. Looked up from germline, CDR1 is SGHTA and CDR2 is FQGNSA. CDR3 region: CASSLRGGETQYF. The CDR3 DNA follows: TGTGCCAGCAGCTTAAGGGGTGGGGAGACCCAGTACTTC.

The chain uses TRBV4-3 and TRBJ1-1; D not certain. Germline values: CDR1 LGHNA, CDR2 YSLEER. The CDR3 totals 15 residues. Trimming took 2 bases from V and 4 from J, leaving 14 bases between them. The CDR3 spells CASSQTVLIPTEAFF. In DNA, the CDR3 is TGCGCCAGCAGCCAAACAGTACTTATCCCCACTGAAGCTTTCTTT.

The table lists this clone with a few counts. The CDR3 region has the DNA TGCAGCGTCGAGACTAGCCGCTACAATGAGCAGTTCTTC. It encodes CSVETSRYNEQFF. The chain joins TRBV29-1 to TRBJ2-1, with 7 bases matching TRBD2. CDR1 is SQVTM and CDR2 is ANQGSEA in the germline V gene. The trim removed 6 bases at V and 3 bases at J, leaving 5 bases unmatched. This CDR3 has 13 residues.

The rearrangement joins TRBV2 to TRBJ1-2, with 7 positions matching TRBD1. Germline loops: CDR1 SNHLY, CDR2 FYNNEI. J gave up 7 bases and V 6 bases, and 8 bases lay outside the gene matches. This CDR3 has 13 residues. The CDR3 loop reads CASRGDRVSGYTF. Here the CDR3 DNA reads TGTGCCAGCAGGGGAGACAGGGTCAGTGGCTACACCTTC.

CDR3 sequence: CASSLDSILYGYTF. The CDR3 region has the DNA TGTGCCAGTAGCCTTGACAGTATTCTCTATGGCTACACCTTC. The J gene is TRBJ1-2, the V gene TRBV19; the D gene is possibly TRBD1 (5 bases). The CDR3 has 14 amino acids. V lost 6 bases and J 4 bases, leaving 15 bases between the germline ends. Germline values: CDR1 LNHDA, CDR2 SQIVND (reference sequence). Full variable domain (missing parts from reference TRBV19 and TRBJ1-2): DGGITQSPKYLFRKEGQNVTLSCEQNLNHDAMYWYRQDPGQGLRLIYYSQIVNDFQKGDIAEGYSVSREKKESFPLTVTSAQKNPTAFYLCASSLDSILYGYTFGSGTRLTVV.

This chain uses TRBV29-1 with TRBJ1-1; D unresolved. Germline V gives CDR1 SQVTM, CDR2 ANQGSEA. The CDR3 is 17 amino acids. Trimming took 0 bases from V and 0 from J, leaving 17 bases between them. The CDR3, as DNA: TGCAGCGTTGAAGATTGGAGTCTCCGTTTCATGAACACTGAAGCTTTCTTT. The encoded protein is CSVEDWSLRFMNTEAFF.

V usage is TRBV5-5 and J usage is TRBJ1-1, with D possibly matching TRBD1 (5 bases). CDR3 length: 16 residues. V lost 0 bases to trimming and J lost 0 bases, with 12 bases between them. CDR1 and CDR2 (germline): SGHKS, YYEKEE (reference sequence). CDR3 region: CASSLGRKGMNTEAFF. For the CDR3, the DNA is TGTGCCAGCAGCTTGGGGCGAAAGGGGATGAACACTGAAGCTTTCTTT.